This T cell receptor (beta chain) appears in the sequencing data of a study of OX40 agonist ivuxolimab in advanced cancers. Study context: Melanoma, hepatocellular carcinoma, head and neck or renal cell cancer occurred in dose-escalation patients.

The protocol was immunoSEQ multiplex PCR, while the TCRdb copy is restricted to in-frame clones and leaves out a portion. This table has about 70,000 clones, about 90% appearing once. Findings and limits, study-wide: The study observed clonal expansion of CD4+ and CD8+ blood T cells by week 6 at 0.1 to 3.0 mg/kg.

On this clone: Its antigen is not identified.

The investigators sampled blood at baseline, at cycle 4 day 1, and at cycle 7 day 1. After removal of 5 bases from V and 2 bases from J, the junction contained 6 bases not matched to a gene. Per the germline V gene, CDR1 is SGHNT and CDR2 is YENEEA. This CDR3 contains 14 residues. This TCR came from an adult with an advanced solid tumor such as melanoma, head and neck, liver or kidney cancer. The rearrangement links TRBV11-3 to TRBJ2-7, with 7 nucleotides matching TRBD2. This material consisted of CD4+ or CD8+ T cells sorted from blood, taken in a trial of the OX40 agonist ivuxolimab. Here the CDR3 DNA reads TGTGCCAGCAGCCCACTGAGCGGGACCTACGAGCAGTACTTC. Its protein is CASSPLSGTYEQYF.